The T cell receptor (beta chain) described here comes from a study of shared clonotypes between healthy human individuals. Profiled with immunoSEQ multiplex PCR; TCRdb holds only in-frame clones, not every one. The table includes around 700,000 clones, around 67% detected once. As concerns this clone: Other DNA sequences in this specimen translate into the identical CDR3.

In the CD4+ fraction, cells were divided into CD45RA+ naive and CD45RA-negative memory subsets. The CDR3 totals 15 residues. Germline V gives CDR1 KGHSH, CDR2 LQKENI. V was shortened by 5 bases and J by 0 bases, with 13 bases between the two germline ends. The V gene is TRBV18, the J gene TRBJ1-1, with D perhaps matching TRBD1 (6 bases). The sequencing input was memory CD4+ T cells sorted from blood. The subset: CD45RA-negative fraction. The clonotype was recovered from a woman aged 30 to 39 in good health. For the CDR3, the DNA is TGTGCCAGCTCAGAGCGTACAGGGTTGAACACTGAAGCTTTCTTT. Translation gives CASSERTGLNTEAFF.